This T cell receptor beta chain stems from a study of T-cell memory formation after mild COVID-19. Overall study results and limits: Pre-infection memory already had some responding clones, implying cross-reactive memory joined. While clones contracting from day 15 to 85 were balanced between CD4 and CD8, later expanders leaned CD4+.

Turning to this clonotype: Its antigen is not known.

Using its own MiXCR run on the 5' RACE reads, TCRdb lists one record per CDR3 protein. The sample records 300,000 to 350,000 distinct CDR3 sequences, 15% to 20% being singletons. The CDR3 totals 13 residues. Germline CDR1 reads SGHRS; CDR2 reads YFSETQ. Between the trimmed V and J ends, which lost 4 bases and 8 bases, there was a span of 15 bases. The chain employs TRBV5-1 and TRBJ1-1, with D perhaps matching TRBD1 (6 bases). Sample: PBMCs or a T cell subset sorted from them (not recorded which). The origin of this receptor is a man between 18 and 35 years old who had mild COVID-19 (a few samples of this study predate the infection). Cell type and time point are not known. The CDR3 loop is CASSIQGQNEAFF. For the CDR3, the DNA is TGCGCCAGCAGCATACAAGGACAGAACGAAGCTTTCTTT.